Sequencing of this T cell receptor beta chain was carried out in a study of long-term antiretroviral therapy in people with HIV. Looking at the study overall: Samples from the earliest time points predate the 2015 immediate-ART recommendation by about a decade.

All participants with HIV were treated in the United States. A note on this clone: Its target is unknown.

This was the immunoSEQ v3.0 assay at survey level. The assay was immunoSEQ multiplex PCR, and TCRdb's table has in-frame clones only and misses some. Among more than 45,000 clones, 84% were seen once, and the ten largest hold under 3.5%. General study findings and limits: The clones with expansion before ART were dominant in the repertoire at all time points. Records did not include ART adherence, viral resistance or therapy changes.

This clonotype originated in a woman between 18 and 30 years old with HIV. The source material was unsorted PBMCs, sampled 0.8 years after starting antiretroviral therapy.

CDR3 residues: CASSFNRGPRETQYF. In nucleotides, the CDR3 is TGTGCCAGCAGCTTCAACAGGGGTCCTCGAGAGACCCAGTACTTC. The V and J genes are TRBV7-2 and TRBJ2-5; 7 nucleotides line up with TRBD1. CDR1 and CDR2 (germline): SGHTA, FQGNSA. This CDR3 comprises 15 residues. The junction had 8 bases not matched to a gene; V was cut back by 3 bases and J by 4 bases.